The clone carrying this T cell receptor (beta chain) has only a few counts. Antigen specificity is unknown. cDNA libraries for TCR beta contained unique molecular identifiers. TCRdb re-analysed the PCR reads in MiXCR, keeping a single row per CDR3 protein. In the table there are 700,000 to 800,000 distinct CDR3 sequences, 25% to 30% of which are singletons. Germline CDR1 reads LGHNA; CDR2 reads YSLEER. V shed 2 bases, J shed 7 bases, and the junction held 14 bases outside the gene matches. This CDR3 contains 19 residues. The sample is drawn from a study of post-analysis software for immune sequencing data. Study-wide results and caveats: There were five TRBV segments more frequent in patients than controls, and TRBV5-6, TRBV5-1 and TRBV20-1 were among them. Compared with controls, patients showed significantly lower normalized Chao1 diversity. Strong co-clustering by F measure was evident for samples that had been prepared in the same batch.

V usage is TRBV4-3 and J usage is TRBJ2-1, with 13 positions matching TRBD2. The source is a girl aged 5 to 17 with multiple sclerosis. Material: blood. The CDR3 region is CASSQFLSWTSGSRNEQFF. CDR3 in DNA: TGCGCCAGCAGCCAATTTCTCAGTTGGACTAGCGGGAGCAGGAATGAGCAGTTCTTC.